Sequencing of this TCR beta chain was carried out in a study of blood T cell repertoires in COVID-19. For the study at large: Collection of acute and convalescent COVID-19 samples took place in the United States, Italy and Spain. PBMCs, B-cell-depleted T cells, or T cells provided the cDNA or gDNA that made up the material.

Authors' methods: Estimation of nucleated cell counts relied on the amplification of reference gene primers. The assay was immunoSEQ multiplex PCR, and TCRdb's table has in-frame clones only and misses some. V, J and clone size are taken as reported in that table, and D and trimming were inferred from the DNA itself. The sample shows about 220,000 clones, 84% of them seen only once. Trimming took off 0 bases at V and 1 base at J, with 6 bases between the two ends. Germline V CDR1 and CDR2: MGHRA, YSYEKL. This CDR3 has 14 amino acids. This clone was seen a handful of times. The V call is TRBV4-1, the J call TRBJ1-1; D remains unclear. This clonotype was obtained from a woman aged 60 to 75 who had recovered from COVID-19. The sample taken for sequencing was peripheral blood. CDR3 sequence: CASSQDSGNTEAFF. As DNA, the CDR3 is TGCGCCAGCAGCCAAGATTCAGGGAACACTGAAGCTTTCTTT.